The T cell receptor beta chain under discussion was sequenced for a study of shared clonotypes between healthy human individuals. At the level of the study: The donor group consisted of two women and three men, aged 18 to 49.

Trimming removed 5 bases from V and 2 bases from J, with 6 bases in between. The CDR3 has 13 amino acids. Germline CDR1 and CDR2: SGHVS and FNYEAQ. Generated by immunoSEQ multiplex PCR, the TCRdb table keeps only in-frame clones and is missing some. The sample consists of a few hundred thousand clones, just over 65% of them appearing once. Sequenced input: memory CD4+ T cells sorted from blood. Subset described: CD45RA-negative fraction. This sequence was found in a man aged 25 to 40 in good health. This chain connects TRBV7-6 to TRBJ2-2; the D is unclear. This chain's CDR3 is CASSLYNTGELFF. For the CDR3, the DNA is TGTGCCAGCAGCCTATACAACACCGGGGAGCTGTTTTTT.